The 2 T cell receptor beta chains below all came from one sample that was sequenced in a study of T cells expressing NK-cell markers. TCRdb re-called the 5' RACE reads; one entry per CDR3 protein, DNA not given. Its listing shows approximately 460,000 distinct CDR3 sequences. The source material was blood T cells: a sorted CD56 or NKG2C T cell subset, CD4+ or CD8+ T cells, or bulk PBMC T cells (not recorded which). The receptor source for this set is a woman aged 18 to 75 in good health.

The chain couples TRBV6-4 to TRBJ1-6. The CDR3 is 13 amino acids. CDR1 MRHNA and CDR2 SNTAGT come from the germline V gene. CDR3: CASSDSPNSPLHF.

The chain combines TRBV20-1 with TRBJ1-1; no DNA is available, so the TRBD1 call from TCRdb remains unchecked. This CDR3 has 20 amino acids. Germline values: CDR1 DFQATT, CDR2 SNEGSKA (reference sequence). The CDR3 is CSARDHSMGGTGNMNTEAFF.